Following are 13 T cell receptor beta chains from one sample sequenced in a study of T-cell memory formation after mild COVID-19. TCRdb processed the 5' RACE reads anew with MiXCR; each CDR3 protein has one entry. The sample shows tens of thousands of distinct CDR3 sequences, roughly a sixth of them seen only once. Sequenced sample: PBMCs or a T cell subset sorted from them (not recorded which). These receptors all come from an adult woman who had mild COVID-19 (a few samples of this study predate the infection). Cell type and time point are not known.

The V gene is TRBV7-9, the J gene TRBJ2-3; D is uncertain. Germline lookup yields CDR1 SEHNR and CDR2 FQNEAQ (reference sequence). The CDR3 has 14 amino acids. Trimming pared 3 bases from V and 6 bases from J, leaving 13 bases between. The CDR3 DNA sequence: TGTGCCAGCAGCTTCGATGGGGAACTGGATACGCAGTATTTT. Translation gives CASSFDGELDTQYF.

This clonotype was seen a few times. CDR3 residues: CASSYLEGNTEAFF. As DNA, the CDR3 is TGTGCCAGCAGTTACTTAGAGGGGAACACTGAAGCTTTCTTT. The chain links TRBV6-5 to TRBJ1-1; D not certain. This CDR3 spans 14 amino acids. Trimming left V 1 base short and J 1 base short, with 7 bases between. The V gene's germline CDR1 is MNHEY and CDR2 SVGAGI.

This clonotype has only a few counts. The chain has TRBV20-1 and TRBJ2-7; a possible D gene is TRBD2 (6 bases). CDR3 length: 14 amino acids. Germline V gives CDR1 DFQATT, CDR2 SNEGSKA (reference sequence). With 5 bases removed from V and 0 bases from J, the gap between germline ends came to 14 bases. This CDR3 reads CSASGEVSSYEQYF. CDR3 DNA sequence: TGCAGTGCTTCTGGGGAGGTCAGCTCCTACGAGCAGTACTTC.

The chain carries TRBV4-3 and TRBJ2-7, with 8 bases that match TRBD2. CDR1 is LGHNA and CDR2 is YSLEER in the germline V gene. The CDR3 spans 16 residues. After removal of 1 base from V and 4 bases from J, the junction contained 9 bases not matched to a gene. The CDR3 DNA follows: TGCGCCAGCAGCCAAGTTTTAGCGGGAAGTTCGTACGAGCAGTACTTC. It encodes CASSQVLAGSSYEQYF.

The chain joins TRBV3-1 to TRBJ2-6; no reliable D call. Trimming stripped 3 bases from V and 0 bases from J, with 9 bases between. The CDR3 is made up of 16 amino acids. Germline CDR1 and CDR2: LGHDT and YNNKEL (reference sequence). In DNA, the CDR3 is TGTGCCAGCAGCCACGACGGATACTCTGGGGCCAACGTCCTGACTTTC. This sequence encodes CASSHDGYSGANVLTF.

This clonotype was counted only a few times. This chain joins TRBV9 and TRBJ2-5, with 7 bases that match TRBD1. The CDR3 extends over 14 amino acids. Germline V CDR1 and CDR2: SGDLS, YYNGEE. V shed 0 bases and J 5 bases; nucleotides not matched to a gene: 4. Here the CDR3 reads CASSVGQGGETQYF. The CDR3 bases are TGTGCCAGCAGCGTAGGACAGGGCGGGGAGACCCAGTACTTC.

This chain uses TRBV29-1 with TRBJ1-1, with a possible D match to TRBD1 (6 bases). Germline CDR1 SQVTM, CDR2 ANQGSEA. This CDR3 has 14 amino acids. V lost 0 bases, J lost 6 bases, and 14 bases lay in between. CDR3 nucleotides: TGCAGCGTTGAAGATACCCTAGGGGGGCCTGAAGCTTTCTTT. It translates to CSVEDTLGGPEAFF.

This clonotype was recorded a few times. CDR3 DNA: TGTGCCAGCAGCTTTAGCGGGAGCACAGATACGCAGTATTTT. As protein: CASSFSGSTDTQYF. The chain couples TRBV7-2 to TRBJ2-3, with TRBD2 identical over 7 bases. CDR3 length: 14 amino acids. CDR1 SGHTA and CDR2 FQGNSA come from the germline V gene. The V gene end was trimmed by 3 bases and the J gene end by 0 bases; junction bases not matched to a gene: 0.

This chain links TRBV4-1 with TRBJ2-7, with TRBD1 as a possible D gene (6 bases). This CDR3 region has 15 residues. Per germline, CDR1 MGHRA and CDR2 YSYEKL. V lost 0 bases and J 3 bases, leaving 12 bases between the germline ends. CDR3 residues: CASSQERGRGYEQYF. In nucleotides, the CDR3 is TGCGCCAGCAGCCAAGAGAGAGGCAGGGGCTACGAGCAGTACTTC.

The J gene is TRBJ2-1, the V gene TRBV30, with TRBD2 matching over 12 bases. V was pared by 5 bases and J by 1 base, with 18 bases of the junction left unmatched. The CDR3 sequence is 20 residues long. Germline V gene data show CDR1 as GTSNPN and CDR2 as SVGIG (reference sequence). The CDR3 DNA is TGTGCCTGGTCACTTCCGATCGGCGGGCTAGCGGGAGGGTCCTACAATGAGCAGTTCTTC. Translating it yields CAWSLPIGGLAGGSYNEQFF.

This clonotype was detected a few times. The chain has TRBV20-1 and TRBJ2-5; 8 bases agree with TRBD2. From germline, CDR1 is DFQATT and CDR2 SNEGSKA (reference sequence). CDR3 size: 16 residues. V was pared by 7 bases and J by 1 base, with 14 bases of the junction left unmatched. The CDR3 DNA sequence: TGCAGTGGCACGGCCCCAGCGGGGGTGGTCCAAGAGACCCAGTACTTC. Protein: CSGTAPAGVVQETQYF.

This clonotype was detected many times. The chain uses TRBV29-1 and TRBJ2-3; TRBD2 aligns across 7 bases. V lost 4 bases and J lost 6; bases outside the gene matches: 16. CDR3 length: 16 residues. Germline V gene lookup returns CDR1 SQVTM and CDR2 ANQGSEA. The CDR3 sequence is CSVGRAGDFRGDTQYF. DNA of the CDR3: TGCAGCGTTGGCCGTGCGGGAGACTTTCGGGGTGATACGCAGTATTTT.

The rearrangement joins TRBV4-1 to TRBJ2-1; 8 nucleotides align to TRBD1. CDR1 and CDR2 from the germline V gene are MGHRA and YSYEKL. Trimming cost V 3 bases and J 6 bases; bases outside gene matches: 10. The CDR3 consists of 16 residues. For the CDR3, the DNA is TGCGCCAGCAGCCACCCAAGGGAGACAGGGGTCAATGAGCAGTTCTTC. Translated, it gives CASSHPRETGVNEQFF.